The clone carrying this T cell receptor (beta chain) was recorded a few times. This specimen belongs to a study of response to subunit inactivated influenza vaccine. TCRdb ran MiXCR on the RT-PCR reads and lists one entry per CDR3 protein. Altogether hundreds of thousands of distinct CDR3 sequences are present, 25% being singletons, with the ten largest covering 1.5% to 2%. V lost 5 bases to trimming and J lost 9 bases, with 13 bases between them. Germline V gene lookup returns CDR1 SGHTA and CDR2 FQGNSA. The CDR3 loop spans 12 amino acids. This clonotype was obtained from a man in his forties or fifties who received an inactivated influenza vaccine. This chain joins TRBV7-2 and TRBJ2-5; unclear D gene. The sample here was CD4+ T cells sorted from PBMCs, taken roughly 5 days after vaccination. Here the CDR3 DNA reads TGTGCCAGCAGCCCCTTGGGCCTTCCCCAGTACTTC. Its translation: CASSPLGLPQYF. Supplemented by reference TRBV7-2 and TRBJ2-5, the full variable domain reads GAGVSQSPSNKVTEKGKDVELRCDPISGHTALYWYRQSLGQGLEFLIYFQGNSAPDKSGLPSDRFSAERTGGSVSTLTIQRTQQEDSAVYLCASSPLGLPQYFGPGTRLLVL.